These T cell receptor beta chains were read from a single sample in a study of blood T cell repertoires in COVID-19. This table comes from immunoSEQ multiplex PCR, and its TCRdb copy is limited to in-frame clones, with some not included. The sample contains about 200,000 clones, about 88% of which appear only once. Material: peripheral blood. The receptor source for this set is a man between 35 and 55 years old with acute or convalescent COVID-19. The CDR3 runs from the conserved cysteine through the conserved F or W. A D gene is named only where the DNA matches it firmly.

D gene: -; V gene: TRBV5-4; J gene: TRBJ2-6; CDR3 protein: CASSLISGAPGANVLTF; CDR3 DNA: TGTGCCAGCAGCTTGATCAGCGGAGCCCCTGGGGCCAACGTCCTGACTTTC
D gene: -; V gene: TRBV5-1; J gene: TRBJ1-2; CDR3 protein: CASSSGTYRPGYTF; CDR3 DNA: TGCGCCAGCAGCTCCGGGACATATCGACCCGGCTACACCTTC
D gene: TRBD1; V gene: TRBV6-1; J gene: TRBJ2-5; CDR3 protein: CASSEAGFAAGGETQYF; CDR3 DNA: TGTGCCAGCAGTGAAGCGGGGTTCGCAGCAGGGGGAGAGACCCAGTACTTC
D gene: TRBD1; V gene: TRBV11-2; J gene: TRBJ1-5; CDR3 protein: CASSGQGNNQPQHF; CDR3 DNA: TGTGCCAGCAGCGGACAGGGAAACAATCAGCCCCAGCATTTT
D gene: TRBD2; V gene: TRBV3-1/TRBV3-2; J gene: TRBJ2-2; CDR3 protein: CASSQRLAGGPGELFF; CDR3 DNA: TGTGCCAGCAGCCAACGACTAGCGGGAGGCCCAGGGGAGCTGTTTTTT
D gene: TRBD1; V gene: TRBV5-8; J gene: TRBJ2-5; CDR3 protein: CASSLEGQGQETQYF; CDR3 DNA: TGTGCCAGCAGCTTGGAAGGACAGGGGCAAGAGACCCAGTACTTC
D gene: TRBD1; V gene: TRBV5-1; J gene: TRBJ2-5; CDR3 protein: CASSFMGQGAETQYF; CDR3 DNA: TGCGCCAGCAGCTTCATGGGACAGGGGGCTGAGACCCAGTACTTC
D gene: TRBD1; V gene: TRBV3-1/TRBV3-2; J gene: TRBJ2-5; CDR3 protein: CASSTGQIEETQYF; CDR3 DNA: TGTGCCAGCAGCACGGGACAGATCGAAGAGACCCAGTACTTC
D gene: -; V gene: TRBV19; J gene: TRBJ2-5; CDR3 protein: CASSTGVVGETQYF; CDR3 DNA: TGTGCCAGTAGTACAGGGGTCGTGGGAGAGACCCAGTACTTC
D gene: TRBD2; V gene: TRBV5-1; J gene: TRBJ2-7; CDR3 protein: CASSLGLAASYEQYF; CDR3 DNA: TGCGCCAGCAGCCTTGGACTAGCGGCCTCCTACGAGCAGTACTTC
D gene: -; V gene: TRBV18; J gene: TRBJ1-3; CDR3 protein: CASSPPQGSSGNTIYF; CDR3 DNA: TGTGCCAGCTCACCACCCCAGGGTAGCTCTGGAAACACCATATATTTT